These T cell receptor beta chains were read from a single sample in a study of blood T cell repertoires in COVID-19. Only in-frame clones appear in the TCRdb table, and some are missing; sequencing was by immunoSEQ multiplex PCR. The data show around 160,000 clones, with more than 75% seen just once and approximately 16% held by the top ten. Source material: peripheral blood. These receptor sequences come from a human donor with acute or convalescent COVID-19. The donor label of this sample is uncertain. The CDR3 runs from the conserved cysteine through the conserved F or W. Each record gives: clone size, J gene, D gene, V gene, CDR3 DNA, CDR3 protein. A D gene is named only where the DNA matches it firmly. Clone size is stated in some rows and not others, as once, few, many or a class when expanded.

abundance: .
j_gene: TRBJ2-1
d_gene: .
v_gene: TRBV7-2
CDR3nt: TGTGCCAGCAGCTTATGGGGGACTTCCTCCAAGAATGAGCAGTTCTTC
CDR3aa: CASSLWGTSSKNEQFF

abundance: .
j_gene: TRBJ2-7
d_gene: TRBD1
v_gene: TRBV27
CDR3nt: TGTGCCAGCAGTCTACAGGACAGGCCCTACGAGCAGTACTTC
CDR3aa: CASSLQDRPYEQYF

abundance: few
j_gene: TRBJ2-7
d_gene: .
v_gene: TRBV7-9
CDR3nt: TGTGCCAGCAGCTCAGTAAAGGGGTCCTACGAGCAGTACTTC
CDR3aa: CASSSVKGSYEQYF

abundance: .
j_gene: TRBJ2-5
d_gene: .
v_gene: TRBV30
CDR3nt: TGTGCCTGGACGCCGGGGGGCCGAGGGGAGACCCAGTACTTC
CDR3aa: CAWTPGGRGETQYF

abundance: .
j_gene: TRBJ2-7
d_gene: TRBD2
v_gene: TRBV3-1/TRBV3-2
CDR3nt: TGTGCCAGCAGCACTAGCGGAAACCCCTACGAGCAGTACTTC
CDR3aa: CASSTSGNPYEQYF

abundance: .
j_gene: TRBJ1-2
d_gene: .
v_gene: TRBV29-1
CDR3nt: TGCAGCGTTCAGACAGGCACCTATGGCTACACCTTC
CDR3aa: CSVQTGTYGYTF

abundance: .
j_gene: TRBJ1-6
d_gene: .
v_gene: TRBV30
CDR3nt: TGTGCCTGGGCCTGGGGGGGGAACAATCCCCTCCACTTT
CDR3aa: CAWAWGGNNPLHF

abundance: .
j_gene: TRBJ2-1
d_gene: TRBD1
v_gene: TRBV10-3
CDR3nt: TGTGCCATCAGTGAGTGGGGGACAGGGGTGGATGAGCAGTTCTTC
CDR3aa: CAISEWGTGVDEQFF

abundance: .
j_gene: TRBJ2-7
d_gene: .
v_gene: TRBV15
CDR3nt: TGTGCCACCCGCGCGGATGCCAGCTACGAGCAGTACTTC
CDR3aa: CATRADASYEQYF

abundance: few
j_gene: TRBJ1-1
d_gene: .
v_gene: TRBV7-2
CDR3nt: TGTGCCAGCAGCTTAGTTTACAGGAACACTGAAGCTTTCTTT
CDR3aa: CASSLVYRNTEAFF

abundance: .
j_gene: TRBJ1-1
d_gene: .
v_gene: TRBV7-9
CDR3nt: TGTGCCAGCAGCTTACCAGGTATTGAAGCTTTCTTT
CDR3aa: CASSLPGIEAFF

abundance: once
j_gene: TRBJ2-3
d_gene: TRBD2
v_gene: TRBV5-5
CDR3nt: TGTGCCAGCAGCACCCGACTAGCGGGGGGGCGCACAGATACGCAGTATTTT
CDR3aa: CASSTRLAGGRTDTQYF

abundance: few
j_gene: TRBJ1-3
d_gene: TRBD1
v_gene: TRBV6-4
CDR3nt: TGTGCCAGCAGTGAAACGGACAGGCCTGGAAACACCATATATTTT
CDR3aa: CASSETDRPGNTIYF

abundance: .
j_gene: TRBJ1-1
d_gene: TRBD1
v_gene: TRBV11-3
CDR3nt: TGTGCCAGCAGCCCAGGGGGGCTGCGAACTGAAGCTTTCTTT
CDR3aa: CASSPGGLRTEAFF

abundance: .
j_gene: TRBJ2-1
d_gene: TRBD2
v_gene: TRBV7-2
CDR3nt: TGTGCCAGCAGCAGCCGTGGCGGGGGGGCCTCGTATGAGCAGTTCTTC
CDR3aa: CASSSRGGGASYEQFF

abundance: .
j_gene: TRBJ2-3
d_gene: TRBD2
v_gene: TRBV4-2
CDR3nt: TGTGCCAGCAGCGAGATCAGCGGGGGAAGAGGAGATACGCAGTATTTT
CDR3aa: CASSEISGGRGDTQYF

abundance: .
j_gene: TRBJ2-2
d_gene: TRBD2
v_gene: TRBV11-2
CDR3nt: TGTGCCAGCAGCTTAGAGGCGGGGGGGCCCGGGGAGCTGTTTTTT
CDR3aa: CASSLEAGGPGELFF

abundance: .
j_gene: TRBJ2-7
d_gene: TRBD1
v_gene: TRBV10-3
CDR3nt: TGTGCCATCAGTGATCCAGGGGGCGGCTACGAGCAGTACTTC
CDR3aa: CAISDPGGGYEQYF

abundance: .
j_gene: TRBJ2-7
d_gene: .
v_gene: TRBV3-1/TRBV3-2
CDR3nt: TGTGCCAGCAGCGTACATCAGGTTACCTACGAGCAGTACTTC
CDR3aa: CASSVHQVTYEQYF

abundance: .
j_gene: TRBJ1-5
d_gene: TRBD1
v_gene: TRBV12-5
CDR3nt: TGTGCTAGTGGTGAGTCCTCCGGGACAGTCCCGAATCAGCCCCAGCATTTT
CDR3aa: CASGESSGTVPNQPQHF

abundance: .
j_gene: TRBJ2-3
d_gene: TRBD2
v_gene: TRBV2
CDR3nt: TGTGCCAGCAGCTTGACTAGCGGGGGTTCCATCACGGATACGCAGTATTTT
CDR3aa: CASSLTSGGSITDTQYF

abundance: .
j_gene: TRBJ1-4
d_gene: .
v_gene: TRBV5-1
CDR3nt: TGCGCCAGCAGCCTTTGGACAGCTAATGAAAAACTGTTTTTT
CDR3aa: CASSLWTANEKLFF

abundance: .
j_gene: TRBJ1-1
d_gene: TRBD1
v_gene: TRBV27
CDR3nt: TGTGCCAGCAACTTCAGGGGGCAAGCTTTCTTT
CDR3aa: CASNFRGQAFF

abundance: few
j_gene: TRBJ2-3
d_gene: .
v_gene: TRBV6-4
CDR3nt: TGTGCCAGCAGTAGGAGAGGGGACTCCACAGATACGCAGTATTTT
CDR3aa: CASSRRGDSTDTQYF

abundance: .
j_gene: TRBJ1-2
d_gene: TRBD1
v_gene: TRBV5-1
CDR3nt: TGCGCCAGCAGCTTCGGACAGGGCCGCTATGGCTACACCTTC
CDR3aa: CASSFGQGRYGYTF

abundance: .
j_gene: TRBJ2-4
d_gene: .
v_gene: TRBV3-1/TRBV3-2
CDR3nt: TGTGCCAGCAGCCCATGCCCTAGTGCCAAAAACATTCAGTACTTC
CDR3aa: CASSPCPSAKNIQYF

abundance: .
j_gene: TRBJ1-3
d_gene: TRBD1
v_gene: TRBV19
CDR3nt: TGTGCCAGTATCAGACAGGGTCATGGAAACACCATATATTTT
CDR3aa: CASIRQGHGNTIYF

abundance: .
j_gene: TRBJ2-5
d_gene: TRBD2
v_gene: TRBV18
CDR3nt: TGTGCCAGCTCACCACGAACGGGGGGGAAGATAGAGACCCAGTACTTC
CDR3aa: CASSPRTGGKIETQYF

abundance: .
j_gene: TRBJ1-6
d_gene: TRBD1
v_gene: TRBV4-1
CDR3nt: TGCGCCAGCAGCCCCAAGCAGGACAGGGGCTATAATTCACCCCTCCACTTT
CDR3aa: CASSPKQDRGYNSPLHF

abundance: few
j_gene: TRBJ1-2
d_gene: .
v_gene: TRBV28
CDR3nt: TGTGCCAGCAGTTTAGAAAGCCCCTATGGCTACACCTTC
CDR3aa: CASSLESPYGYTF

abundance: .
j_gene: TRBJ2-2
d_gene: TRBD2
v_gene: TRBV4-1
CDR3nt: TGCGCCAGCCGAGGCGGGGGGGCCGGGGAGCTGTTTTTT
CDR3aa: CASRGGGAGELFF

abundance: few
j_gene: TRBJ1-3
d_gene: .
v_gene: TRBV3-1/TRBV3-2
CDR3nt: TGTGCCAGCAGCCGAAGAGGTCGTGGAAACACCATATATTTT
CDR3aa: CASSRRGRGNTIYF

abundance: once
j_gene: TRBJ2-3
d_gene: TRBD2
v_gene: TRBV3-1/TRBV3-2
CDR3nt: TGTGCCAGCGGGGCGGGGGGCACAGATACGCAGTATTTT
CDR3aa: CASGAGGTDTQYF

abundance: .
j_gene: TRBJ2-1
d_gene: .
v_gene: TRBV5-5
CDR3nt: TGTGCCAGCAGCCCCCTAGGGGCGAACAATGAGCAGTTCTTC
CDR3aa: CASSPLGANNEQFF

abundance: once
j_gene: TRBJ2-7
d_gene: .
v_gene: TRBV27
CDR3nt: TGTGCCAGCAGCACTAGACTTGACAGGCCCTACGAGCAGTACTTC
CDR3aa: CASSTRLDRPYEQYF

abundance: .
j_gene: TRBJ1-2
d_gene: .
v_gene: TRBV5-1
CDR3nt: TGCGCCAGCAGCTTGGCCCCCGGACAGTATGGCTACACCTTC
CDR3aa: CASSLAPGQYGYTF

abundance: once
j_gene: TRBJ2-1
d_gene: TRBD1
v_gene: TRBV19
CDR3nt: TGTGCCACCTCGACAGGGGAGGACTCCTACAATGAGCAGTTCTTC
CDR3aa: CATSTGEDSYNEQFF

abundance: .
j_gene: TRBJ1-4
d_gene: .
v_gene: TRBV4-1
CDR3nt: TGCGCCAGCAGCCTCGGGACTTCAACTAATGAAAAACTGTTTTTT
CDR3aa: CASSLGTSTNEKLFF

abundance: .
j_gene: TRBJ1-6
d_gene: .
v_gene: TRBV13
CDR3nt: TGTGCCAGCAGCTTAGGGGCAAAGAATTCACCCCTCCACTTT
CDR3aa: CASSLGAKNSPLHF

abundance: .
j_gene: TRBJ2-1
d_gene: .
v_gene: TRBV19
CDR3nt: TGTGCCAGTACCTTGAGGACTCGGGTGGGTGAGCAGTTCTTC
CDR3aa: CASTLRTRVGEQFF

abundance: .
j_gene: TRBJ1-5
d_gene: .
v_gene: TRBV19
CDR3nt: TGTGCCAGTAGTATAAGGGGGCCCCAGCATTTT
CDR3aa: CASSIRGPQHF

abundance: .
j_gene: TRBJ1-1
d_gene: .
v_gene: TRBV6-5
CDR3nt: TGTGCCATGAGGACACTGACCTTGAACACTGAAGCTTTCTTT
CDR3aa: CAMRTLTLNTEAFF

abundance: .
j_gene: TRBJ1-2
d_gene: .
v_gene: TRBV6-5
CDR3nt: TGTGCCAGCAGGTACGGGAGGGGCTATGGCTACACCTTC
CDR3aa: CASRYGRGYGYTF

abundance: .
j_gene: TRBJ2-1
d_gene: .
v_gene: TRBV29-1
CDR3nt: TGCAGCGTTGAAGAGTCGGGGGGCGGTGAGCAGTTCTTC
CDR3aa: CSVEESGGGEQFF

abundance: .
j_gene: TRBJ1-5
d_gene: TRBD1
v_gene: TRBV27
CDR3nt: TGTGCCAGCAGTTTTCAGGGGGTTAGCAATCAGCCCCAGCATTTT
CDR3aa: CASSFQGVSNQPQHF

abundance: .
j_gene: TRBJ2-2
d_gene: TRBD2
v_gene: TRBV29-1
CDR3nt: TGCAGCGTTCGGACTAGCGGGAACACCGGGGAGCTGTTTTTT
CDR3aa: CSVRTSGNTGELFF

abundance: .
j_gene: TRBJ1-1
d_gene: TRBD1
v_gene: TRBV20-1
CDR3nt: TGCAGTGCTAGTGGCGGGACAGCGAACACTGAAGCTTTCTTT
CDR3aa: CSASGGTANTEAFF

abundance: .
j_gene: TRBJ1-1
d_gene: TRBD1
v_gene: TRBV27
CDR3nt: TGTGCCAGCAGTACTAGGGGGACAGGGGTTGAAGCTTTCTTT
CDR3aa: CASSTRGTGVEAFF

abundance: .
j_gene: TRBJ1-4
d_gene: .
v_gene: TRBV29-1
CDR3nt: TGCAGCGTTGGCATGCGGGGTAATGAAAAACTGTTTTTT
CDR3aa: CSVGMRGNEKLFF

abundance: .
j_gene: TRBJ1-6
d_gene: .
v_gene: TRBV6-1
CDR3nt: TGTGCCAGCAGTGAAATGACGGCGGGAAATTCACCCCTCCACTTT
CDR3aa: CASSEMTAGNSPLHF

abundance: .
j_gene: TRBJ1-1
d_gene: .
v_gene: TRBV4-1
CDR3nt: TGCGCCAGCAGCCTACATCGGGAGAACACTGAAGCTTTCTTT
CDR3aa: CASSLHRENTEAFF

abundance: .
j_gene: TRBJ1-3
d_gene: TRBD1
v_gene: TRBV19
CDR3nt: TGTGCCAGTAGTTCCCCCGGGACAGGGGGCGGAAACTCTGGAAACACCATATATTTT
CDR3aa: CASSSPGTGGGNSGNTIYF

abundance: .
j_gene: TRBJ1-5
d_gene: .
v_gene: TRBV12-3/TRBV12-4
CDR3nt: TGTGCCAGCAGCCAGGATCAGCCCCAGCATTTT
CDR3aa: CASSQDQPQHF